This T cell receptor (beta chain) came from a study of blood T cell repertoires in COVID-19. Study-level information: From the United States, Italy and Spain came samples of acute and convalescent COVID-19. PBMCs, B-cell-depleted T cells, or T cells provided the cDNA or gDNA that made up the material.

In the original processing: Researchers report that nucleated cell counts were estimated from reference gene primer amplification. Some clones are missing from TCRdb's copy, which holds only in-frame ones; the method was immunoSEQ multiplex PCR. That table furnishes V, J and clone size, whereas the DNA furnished D and trimming. The sample consists of a few hundred thousand clones, 75% to 90% of them appearing once. The V gene's germline CDR1 is LNHDA and CDR2 SQIVND (reference sequence). V was clipped by 5 bases and J by 1 base; unmatched bases: 1. This CDR3 is 13 amino acids long. The genes are TRBV19 and TRBJ2-7; 8 nucleotides match TRBD2. This receptor was taken from a human donor in a cohort sampled during active COVID-19. Source material: peripheral blood. The CDR3 spells CASSGTSSYEQYF. The CDR3 DNA reads as TGTGCCAGTAGTGGGACTAGTTCCTACGAGCAGTACTTC.